The TCR beta chain under discussion was sequenced for a study of blood T cell repertoires in COVID-19 (dated by TCRdb to 2020 to 2021). For the study in its entirety: The collaborator samples originated in the United States, Italy and Spain and spanned the acute and convalescent phases of COVID-19. The prospective study material was composed of cDNA or gDNA derived from T cells, B-cell-depleted T cells, or PBMCs. The repertoires were released in a freely available public database intended as a resource for research on the immune response to SARS-CoV-2. Nearly every sample came with metadata listing a de-identified subject ID, COVID-19 status, age in years and sex. The samples were drawn from the first 160 participants of the ongoing ImmuneRACE study and from 1,254 subjects provided by 6 global collaborators. Subjects who had been exposed to COVID-19, were actively infected with it, or had recovered from it provided the deeply sampled blood TCRbeta repertoires that made up the dataset. Where available, HLA class I and class II types were taken from metadata supplied by the sample provider and were not determined by assay-based typing. Here is what the overall study found, with its caveats: Clinical and demographic metadata were provided uncurated, with the amount varying by source and participant.

Of note for this clone: Its recognized antigen is unknown. It has no much larger one-base neighbor in the sample; base qualities were not kept.

TCRbeta CDR3 regions were amplified from genomic DNA by means of the immunoSEQ Assay, a bias-controlled multiplex PCR. The paper's processing steps were these. The number of nucleated cells in each sample was estimated by amplification of reference gene primers within the assay. Sequence reads were collapsed and filtered to measure the absolute abundance of every unique TCRbeta CDR3 rearrangement. For each sample, productive Simpson clonality was calculated as the square root of Simpson's diversity index across productive rearrangements. Drawn from immuneACCESS, this table holds only the in-frame rearrangements with V and J called that TCRdb kept. Clones are partly lost; checked studies trace under half to an unresolved V gene and leave the rest unexplained. V and J calls and clone size are given by that table; D and trimming were obtained from the DNA. The sample table lists some 120,000 clones, approximately 82% of them with a count of one. 12% of the sample is held by the ten biggest clonotypes.

Collaborating institutions collected whole blood in K2EDTA tubes following their own protocols. Collaborator samples were shipped for TCRbeta analysis as frozen whole blood, isolated PBMCs, or DNA extracted from either sample type. The receptor comes from a man in his sixties with acute or convalescent COVID-19. The sequenced sample was peripheral blood.

This receptor carries the CDR3 CAGTSGRDYEQYF. The bases read TGTGCCGGGACTAGCGGGAGGGACTACGAGCAGTACTTC. This receptor chain uses TRBV6-5 and TRBJ2-7; TRBD2 matches 16 bases in the middle. V is pruned by 11 bases and J by 3 bases, leaving 1 base of the junction without a gene match. Measured from the cysteine to the phenylalanine, the CDR3 is 13 residues long. Just CDR3 DNA is preserved here, 39 bases in frame from base 1. From a lookup of the germline V gene, CDR1 and CDR2 are MNHEY and SVGAGI.